Shown below are 14 T cell receptor beta chains from a single sample sequenced in a study of CD8 T cells in ankylosing spondylitis. One entry per CDR3 protein, called by TCRdb with MiXCR from the 5' RACE reads. The table includes over 75,000 distinct CDR3 sequences, about 9.1% detected once. The specimen was blood, either unsorted or a sorted T cell fraction (not recorded which). The receptors derive from a male donor with ankylosing spondylitis or in good health (not recorded which).

In regard to this clonotype: A clone one base away is much larger, so this may be a read error. V is TRBV13 and J is TRBJ1-1; D ambiguous. Germline CDR1 PRHDT, CDR2 FYEKMQ (reference sequence). This CDR3 region has 11 residues. The CDR3 spells CAGSPGHEAFF. CDR3 sequence (DNA): TGTGCCGGCAGCCCCGGCCATGAAGCTTTCTTT.

This clonotype was seen at least ten times. The rearrangement links TRBV28 to TRBJ2-3; D unresolved. Looked up from germline, CDR1 is MDHEN and CDR2 is SYDVKM. The length of the CDR3 is 12 residues. V gave up 6 bases and J gave up 4 bases, with 8 bases separating them. CDR3 sequence (DNA): TGTGCCAGCAGCGCCAGGCCAGATACGCAGTATTTT. Encoded protein: CASSARPDTQYF. The full variable domain, with the rest looked up from reference TRBV28 and TRBJ2-3, is DVKVTQSSRYLVKRTGEKVFLECVQDMDHENMFWYRQDPGLGLRLIYFSYDVKMKEKGDIPEGYSVSREKKERFSLILESASTNQTSMYLCASSARPDTQYFGPGTRLTVL.

A few counts support this clonotype. The V and J genes are TRBV2 and TRBJ2-2; 7 bases fit TRBD2. The CDR3 runs to 13 residues. Germline V CDR1 and CDR2: SNHLY, FYNNEI. Written as DNA, the CDR3 is TGTGCTAAGAAGCGGGGCAACACCGGGGAGCTGTTTTTT. Its translation is CAKKRGNTGELFF. The variable domain in full, completed from reference TRBV2 and TRBJ2-2, reads EPEVTQTPSHQVTQMGQEVILRCVPISNHLYFYWYRQILGQKVEFLVSFYNNEISEKSEIFDDQFSVERPDGSNFTLKIRSTKLEDSAMYFCAKKRGNTGELFFGEGSRLTVL.

In this sample, this clonotype turned up many times. The chain recombines TRBV7-6 with TRBJ2-3; TRBD1 agrees at 10 bases. The CDR3 spans 16 residues. In germline, CDR1 is SGHVS, CDR2 FNYEAQ. Trimming at V came to 2 bases and at J to 4 bases, leaving 6 bases not matched to a gene. Here the CDR3 reads CASSLLTGGFADTQYF. DNA of the CDR3: TGTGCCAGCAGCTTATTGACAGGGGGCTTCGCAGATACGCAGTATTTT.

The table lists this clonotype with a few counts. The V call is TRBV5-4, the J call TRBJ2-3; D could derive from TRBD1 or TRBD2 (5 bases each). Trimming pared 0 bases from V and 0 bases from J, leaving 8 bases between. CDR3 length: 15 residues. Germline V gives CDR1 SGHNT, CDR2 YYREEE (reference sequence). The CDR3 region is CASSLAWGSTDTQYF. The DNA for the CDR3 is TGTGCCAGCAGCTTGGCCTGGGGGAGCACAGATACGCAGTATTTT.

The sample holds many counts of this clonotype. The V and J genes are TRBV29-1 and TRBJ1-1; 7 positions agree with TRBD1. Trimming cost V 6 bases and J 1 base; bases outside gene matches: 14. The CDR3 has 16 residues. Germline lookup yields CDR1 SQVTM and CDR2 ANQGSEA. This CDR3 is CSVAKITGVGNTEAFF. As DNA, the CDR3 is TGCAGCGTAGCTAAGATAACAGGGGTGGGGAACACTGAAGCTTTCTTT.

This clonotype was seen only once. A much larger clonotype is one base distant, so this may be a read error. The chain combines TRBV12-3 or TRBV12-4 with TRBJ2-1; 9 nucleotides line up with TRBD2. The CDR3 extends over 15 amino acids. CDR3 region: CTSRVSGGQYNEQFF. CDR3 coding DNA: TGTACCAGCAGGGTGAGCGGGGGGCAATACAATGAGCAGTTCTTC.

This chain connects TRBV6-1 to TRBJ2-3; D unresolved. The V and J ends lost 7 bases and 2 bases respectively, with 13 bases between them. The CDR3 is made up of 14 amino acids. Per germline, CDR1 MNHNS and CDR2 SASEGT. This chain's CDR3 is CASMIRPDTDTQYF. The CDR3 region has the DNA TGTGCCAGCATGATCCGACCAGACACAGATACGCAGTATTTT.

Note on this clonotype: This may be a read error, as it is one base from a much larger clone. The chain carries TRBV6-1 and TRBJ2-7; 7 nucleotides match TRBD1. Germline CDR1 and CDR2: MNHNS and SASEGT. The CDR3 is 14 amino acids. CDR3 in amino acids: CASSTRTGSYEQHF. The CDR3 coding sequence is TGTGCCAGCAGTACAAGGACAGGCTCCTACGAGCAGCACTTC.

This clonotype came up many times. This chain joins TRBV7-8 and TRBJ1-5; D not resolved. Trimming stripped 3 bases from V and 0 bases from J, with 18 bases between. Germline loops: CDR1 SGHVS, CDR2 FQNEAQ. CDR3 length: 18 residues. The CDR3 loop is CASSFVHQQQYSNQPQHF. The CDR3 DNA reads as TGTGCCAGCAGCTTTGTCCACCAACAGCAGTATAGCAATCAGCCCCAGCATTTT.

Ten or more counts support this clonotype. The chain carries TRBV5-1 and TRBJ2-1; 10 bases align to TRBD1. The CDR3 is 15 residues long. Germline-derived CDR1 and CDR2 are SGHRS and YFSETQ. Unmatched junction bases numbered 4, after V lost 4 bases and J lost 3 bases. The CDR3 nucleotides read TGCGCCAGCAGCGTGGGACAGGGGAACTACAATGAGCAGTTCTTC. It encodes CASSVGQGNYNEQFF.

This clonotype was detected ten times or more. This chain connects TRBV6-2 or TRBV6-3 to TRBJ2-7; D is unclear. There are 12 residues in the CDR3. V was shortened by 0 bases and J by 0 bases, with 0 bases between the two germline ends. Per germline, CDR1 MNHEY and CDR2 SVGEGT. CDR3 loop: CASSYSSYEQYF. CDR3 DNA sequence: TGTGCCAGCAGTTACTCCTCCTACGAGCAGTACTTC.

The sample holds many counts of this clonotype. The gene calls are TRBV3-1 and TRBJ2-4; TRBD2 might be the D (7 bases). The CDR3 covers 18 residues. The germline V gene has CDR1 LGHDT and CDR2 YNNKEL (reference sequence). V dropped 1 base and J dropped 7 bases, with 23 bases sitting between them. The CDR3 DNA sequence: TGTGCCAGCAGCCAAGCGACTAGCTCGGGGGACAATCGGAACATTCAGTACTTC. It encodes CASSQATSSGDNRNIQYF.

Ten or more counts support this clonotype. The chain has TRBV5-5 and TRBJ2-3; 8 bases map to TRBD2. The germline V gene encodes CDR1 SGHKS and CDR2 YYEKEE (reference sequence). V dropped 2 bases and J dropped 2; count of bases not matched to a gene: 7. This CDR3 is built from 16 residues. This chain's CDR3 is CASSFQAGAFTDTQYF. As DNA, the CDR3 is TGTGCCAGCAGCTTCCAAGCGGGGGCCTTCACAGATACGCAGTATTTT.